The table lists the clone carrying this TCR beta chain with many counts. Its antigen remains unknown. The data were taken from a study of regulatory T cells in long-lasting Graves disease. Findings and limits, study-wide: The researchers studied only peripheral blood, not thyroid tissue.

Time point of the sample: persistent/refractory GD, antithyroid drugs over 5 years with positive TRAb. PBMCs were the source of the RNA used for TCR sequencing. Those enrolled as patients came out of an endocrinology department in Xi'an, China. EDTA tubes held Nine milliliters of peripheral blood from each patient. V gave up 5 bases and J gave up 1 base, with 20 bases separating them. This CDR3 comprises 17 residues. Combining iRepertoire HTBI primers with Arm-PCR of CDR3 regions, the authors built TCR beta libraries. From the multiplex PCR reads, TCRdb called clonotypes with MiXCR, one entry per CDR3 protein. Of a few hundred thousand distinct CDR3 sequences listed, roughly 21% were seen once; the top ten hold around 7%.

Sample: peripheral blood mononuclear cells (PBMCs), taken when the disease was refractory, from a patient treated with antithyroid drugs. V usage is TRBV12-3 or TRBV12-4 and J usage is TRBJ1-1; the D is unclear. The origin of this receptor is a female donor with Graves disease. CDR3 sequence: CASSLPPGLRGNTEAFF. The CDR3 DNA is TGTGCCAGCAGTCTCCCTCCCGGGTTGCGGGGGAACACTGAAGCTTTCTTT.